The subject of this entry is one TCR beta chain. Its target is not known. This specimen comes from a study of CD8+CD57+ T cells in acquired aplastic anemia. On the study more broadly: Yields of DNA that came from sorted CD4+ and CD8+ cells averaged approximately 3.5 ug.

Profiling that covered TCR beta VDJ and CDR3 relied on genomic DNA as its template. TCRdb called the reads again in MiXCR, with one record for every CDR3 protein. Here the sample spans 450,000 to 550,000 distinct CDR3 sequences, 25% to 40% being singletons. CD8+CD57+ cell expansion, shown by flow cytometry, had occurred in the patients selected for sequencing. Study results and caveats: About 30 CD8+ CDR3 sequences occurred in both the patients and the controls. A significant difference in CD8+ Simpson's diversity between patients and controls was not found.

The CDR3 loop spans 16 amino acids. V lost 0 bases to trimming and J lost 10 bases; unmatched junction nucleotides: 7. Germline V lookup: CDR1 SGDLS, CDR2 YYNGEE. The V and J genes are TRBV9 and TRBJ1-6; TRBD1 agrees at 10 bases. The sequence was obtained from a human donor with aplastic anemia. The specimen sequenced was sorted CD4+, CD8+, or CD8+CD57+ T cells (not recorded which) from PBMCs. CDR3 in DNA: TGTGCCAGCAGCGTAGACCCCGGGACAGGGGACTCACCCCTCCACTTT. Its protein product is CASSVDPGTGDSPLHF. Full variable domain (rest looked up from reference TRBV9 and TRBJ1-6): DSGVTQTPKHLITATGQRVTLRCSPRSGDLSVYWYQQSLDQGLQFLIQYYNGEERAKGNILERFSAQQFPDLHSELNLSSLELGDSALYFCASSVDPGTGDSPLHFGNGTRLTVT.